The 9 T cell receptor beta chains reported below all come from one sample, sequenced in a study of regulatory and conventional T cells in breast cancer (dated by TCRdb to the mid-2010s). Library generation was performed with PCR. TCRdb records Illumina MiSeq as the sequencer. The public reads were reanalyzed by TCRdb: fastp trimming at Q25, MiXCR alignment, in-frame beta chains only. Each CDR3 protein appears once, grouped with its most common genes and DNA. The sample profile shows fewer than 11,000 distinct CDR3 sequences; roughly 34% of them were found once. Clones ranked in the top ten supply 5.9% of the sample. Sequencing was done on a sample of conventional T cells from blood. These receptor sequences come from a male donor in good health.

J is TRBJ2-1 and V is TRBV2, with D hard to call. The CDR3 has 10 residues. Trimming pared 6 bases from V and 13 bases from J, leaving 10 bases between. Germline V gene lookup returns CDR1 SNHLY and CDR2 FYNNEI. CDR3 sequence: CASSLGHQFF. The DNA for the CDR3 is TGTGCCAGCAGCCTTGGCCATCAGTTCTTC.

The J gene is TRBJ2-1, the V gene TRBV20-1; TRBD2 matches at 8 bases. Trimming at V came to 5 bases and at J to 6 bases, leaving 9 bases not matched to a gene. In germline, CDR1 is DFQATT, CDR2 SNEGSKA (reference sequence). The CDR3 extends over 14 amino acids. CDR3 amino acids: CSAPPGGRINEQFF. For the CDR3, the DNA is TGCAGTGCTCCCCCGGGGGGGCGTATCAATGAGCAGTTCTTC.

The CDR3 bases are TGTGCCAGCAAGGGGACAGACATCTCCTACGAGCAGTACTTC. Its translation is CASKGTDISYEQYF. The chain links TRBV2 to TRBJ2-7; TRBD1 matches at 7 bases. The J segment lost 0 bases and the V segment lost 7 bases, leaving 6 bases of the junction unmatched. The CDR3 has 14 amino acids. The germline CDR1 and CDR2 sequences are SNHLY and FYNNEI.

The chain combines TRBV5-4 with TRBJ1-1; D remains ambiguous. Per the germline V gene, CDR1 is SGHNT and CDR2 is YYREEE (reference sequence). This CDR3 spans 14 amino acids. V was cut by 1 base and J by 1 base, with 8 bases left in between. The chain's CDR3 is CASSLNKKNTEAFF. The CDR3 DNA reads as TGTGCCAGCAGCTTGAACAAGAAGAACACTGAAGCTTTCTTT.

Turning to this clonotype: The conserved phenylalanine or tryptophan normally closing the CDR3 is absent here, so this likely arose from a read error. J is TRBJ2-1 and V is TRBV24-1; no clear D. Germline V gene data show CDR1 as KGHDR and CDR2 as SFDVKD. Deletions cut 8 bases from V and 3 bases from J, with 16 bases between. This CDR3 has 15 residues. This CDR3 is CATNDPTGLYNEQFL. The DNA of the CDR3 is TGTGCCACCAATGACCCAACCGGCCTCTACAATGAGCAGTTCCTC.

The chain employs TRBV12-3 or TRBV12-4 and TRBJ1-1; maybe TRBD1 (5 bases). The CDR3 runs to 14 residues. The V gene lost 6 bases and the J gene lost 4 bases, with 15 bases spanning the gap. CDR3 region: CASSWGGMVTEAFF. The CDR3 DNA follows: TGTGCCAGCAGCTGGGGGGGAATGGTCACTGAAGCTTTCTTT.

The genes are TRBV3-1 and TRBJ2-1; 8 bases agree with TRBD2. The trim removed 1 base at V and 4 bases at J, leaving 3 bases unmatched. The germline V gene has CDR1 LGHDT and CDR2 YNNKEL (reference sequence). CDR3 length: 15 amino acids. CDR3 residues: CASSQVTSGYNEQFF. The CDR3 coding sequence is TGTGCCAGCAGCCAAGTTACTAGCGGATACAATGAGCAGTTCTTC.

The chain has TRBV30 and TRBJ2-5; 10 bases agree with TRBD1. CDR1 is GTSNPN, CDR2 SVGIG, per germline (reference sequence). There are 14 residues in the CDR3. J lost 4 bases, V lost 3 bases, and 5 bases had no gene match. CDR3 bases: TGTGCCTGGAGGGGACAGGGGTTTAGAGAGACCCAGTACTTC. This translates into CAWRGQGFRETQYF. The whole variable domain, remainder taken from reference TRBV30 and TRBJ2-5, is SQTIHQWPATLVQPVGSPLSLECTVEGTSNPNLYWYRQAAGRGLQLLFYSVGIGQISSEVPQNLSASRPQDRQFILSSKKLLLSDSGFYLCAWRGQGFRETQYFGPGTRLLVL.

This clonotype was seen a few times. The rearrangement uses TRBV20-1 and TRBJ2-7; D could derive from TRBD1 or TRBD2 (5 bases each). Germline V gives CDR1 DFQATT, CDR2 SNEGSKA (reference sequence). V was trimmed by 3 bases and J by 2 bases, leaving 8 bases between them. This CDR3 region has 12 residues. The CDR3 region is CSARGETYEQYF. CDR3 nucleotide sequence: TGCAGTGCTAGGGGGGAAACCTACGAGCAGTACTTC.